The 8 T cell receptor beta chains listed next were all sequenced from one sample in a study of T cells in localized non-small cell lung cancer. The repertoire was sequenced with immunoSEQ multiplex PCR; TCRdb's copy has only in-frame clones and lacks some. In the table there are fewer than 50,000 clones, 83% of which are singletons. This specimen was PBMCs, taken before any cancer treatment. Source of these receptors: a man aged 40 to 69 with stage II lung adenocarcinoma.

The chain couples TRBV18 to TRBJ2-5; D is possibly TRBD1 (6 bases). Germline lookup yields CDR1 KGHSH and CDR2 LQKENI. CDR3 length equals 15 residues. Between the trimmed V and J ends, which lost 2 bases and 1 base, there was a span of 11 bases. CDR3 sequence reads: CASSPTGTSQETQYF. CDR3 DNA sequence: TGTGCCAGCTCACCAACAGGGACCAGCCAAGAGACCCAGTACTTC.

A single count supports this clone. This chain links TRBV7-2 with TRBJ2-7; D ambiguous. Germline V CDR1 and CDR2: SGHTA, FQGNSA. Trimming shortened V by 3 bases and J by 3 bases, and 6 bases separated the two germline ends. The CDR3 runs 12 residues. The CDR3 DNA is TGTGCCAGCAGCTTTTCCGACTACGAGCAGTACTTC. As protein: CASSFSDYEQYF. Drawing the rest from reference TRBV7-2 and TRBJ2-7, the complete variable domain is GAGVSQSPSNKVTEKGKDVELRCDPISGHTALYWYRQSLGQGLEFLIYFQGNSAPDKSGLPSDRFSAERTGGSVSTLTIQRTQQEDSAVYLCASSFSDYEQYFGPGTRLTVT.

The J gene is TRBJ2-2, the V gene TRBV19; D might be TRBD2 (5 bases). The V end was cut by 11 bases, the J end by 4 bases, with 8 bases between. Germline V gives CDR1 LNHDA, CDR2 SQIVND (reference sequence). The CDR3 loop spans 11 amino acids. The DNA of the CDR3 is TGTGCCCTTGAGGGCACCGGGGAGCTGTTTTTT. The encoded protein is CALEGTGELFF.

This chain connects TRBV29-1 to TRBJ1-2, with no clear D. The CDR3 length is 14 residues. V dropped 3 bases and J dropped 0 bases, with 11 bases sitting between them. Germline loops: CDR1 SQVTM, CDR2 ANQGSEA. The DNA of the CDR3 is TGCAGCGTTGATCCGGGCCTTACTAACTATGGCTACACCTTC. Translation: CSVDPGLTNYGYTF. The full variable domain, with the rest looked up from reference TRBV29-1 and TRBJ1-2, is SAVISQKPSRDICQRGTSLTIQCQVDSQVTMMFWYRQQPGQSLTLIATANQGSEATYESGFVIDKFPISRPNLTFSTLTVSNMSPEDSSIYLCSVDPGLTNYGYTFGSGTRLTVV.

This chain joins TRBV30 and TRBJ2-5; a weak D match, TRBD1 (6 bases). Germline V gives CDR1 GTSNPN, CDR2 SVGIG (reference sequence). There are 15 residues in the CDR3. Trimming stripped 0 bases from V and 4 bases from J, with 15 bases between. The CDR3 bases are TGTGCCTGGAGTGTTCGCAGGGGAAGTGCAGAGACCCAGTACTTC. As protein: CAWSVRRGSAETQYF.

The chain combines TRBV7-3 with TRBJ2-7; no reliable D call. The CDR3 covers 14 residues. Germline loops: CDR1 SGHTA, CDR2 FQGTGA. V dropped 2 bases and J dropped 6 bases, with 14 bases sitting between them. CDR3: CASSLGSWNSEQYF. The CDR3 coding sequence is TGTGCCAGCAGCTTAGGCTCCTGGAATTCCGAGCAGTACTTC.

This clone appeared once. Mismatch with germline at one junction end may stem from a read error. V usage is TRBV7-9 and J usage is TRBJ2-1, with D tentatively TRBD2 (6 bases). CDR3 length: 11 residues. Germline loops: CDR1 SEHNR, CDR2 FQNEAQ (reference sequence). CDR3 in amino acids: CASSNGGELFF. The CDR3 DNA follows: TGTGCCAGCAGCAACGGGGGTGAGCTGTTCTTC.

The V gene is TRBV2, the J gene TRBJ2-1; a weak D match, TRBD2 (6 bases). The CDR3 covers 14 residues. The V gene's germline CDR1 is SNHLY and CDR2 FYNNEI. V shed 4 bases and J shed 12 bases, with 19 bases lying between them. DNA for the CDR3: TGTGCCAGCAGTGTCCGGGGACCTACAGCGGGGCAGTTCTTC. It encodes CASSVRGPTAGQFF.